A selection of T cell receptor beta chains follows, all from one sample in a study of shared T cell receptors in the human thymus. Clones were sequenced by immunoSEQ multiplex PCR, and TCRdb holds only the in-frame ones, with some missing. The repertoire includes hundreds of thousands of clones, roughly 88% of them detected once, and around 0.0099% sits in the top ten. The sample also formed part of further work on human thymus T cells.

Sequenced material: thymocytes. Receptors originate from a boy in the first two years of life with a congenital heart defect. Both conserved end residues are part of each CDR3. Each record gives: clone size, D gene, J gene, V gene, CDR3 protein, CDR3 DNA. D genes are given only for firm matches. Clone size, where shown, is once, few, many, or a class for clones that have expanded.

clone_size: NA
d_call: TRBD2
j_call: TRBJ2-2
v_call: TRBV4-3
cdr3_aa: CASSQDLASGREQAGELFF
cdr3_nt: TGCGCCAGCAGCCAAGACCTTGCTAGCGGGAGGGAACAGGCCGGGGAGCTGTTTTTT

clone_size: NA
d_call: TRBD1
j_call: TRBJ2-3
v_call: TRBV25-1
cdr3_aa: CASSVPGTGGSDTQYF
cdr3_nt: TGTGCCAGCAGTGTGCCCGGGACAGGGGGTTCAGATACGCAGTATTTT

clone_size: NA
d_call: NA
j_call: TRBJ2-7
v_call: TRBV6-1
cdr3_aa: CASRGGHGAYEQYF
cdr3_nt: TGTGCCAGTAGGGGGGGACACGGGGCCTACGAGCAGTACTTC

clone_size: NA
d_call: TRBD2
j_call: TRBJ2-1
v_call: TRBV4-1
cdr3_aa: CASSQDHSTSGRAYNEQFF
cdr3_nt: TGCGCCAGCAGCCAAGATCATTCGACTAGCGGGAGGGCCTACAATGAGCAGTTCTTC

clone_size: NA
d_call: TRBD2
j_call: TRBJ2-3
v_call: TRBV4-1
cdr3_aa: CASSQGAGLAVTDTQYF
cdr3_nt: TGCGCCAGCAGCCAAGGCGCGGGACTAGCGGTCACAGATACGCAGTATTTT

clone_size: once
d_call: TRBD1
j_call: TRBJ1-3
v_call: TRBV30
cdr3_aa: CAWGKQGSGNTIYF
cdr3_nt: TGTGCCTGGGGAAAACAGGGGTCAGGAAACACCATATATTTT

clone_size: NA
d_call: TRBD2
j_call: TRBJ2-1
v_call: TRBV10-1
cdr3_aa: CASSEYGTSGYNEQFF
cdr3_nt: TGCGCCAGCAGTGAGTACGGGACTAGCGGGTACAATGAGCAGTTCTTC

clone_size: NA
d_call: NA
j_call: TRBJ2-1
v_call: TRBV27
cdr3_aa: CASSLYGSGLQFF
cdr3_nt: TGTGCCAGCAGTTTATACGGGTCAGGACTCCAGTTCTTC

clone_size: NA
d_call: NA
j_call: TRBJ1-2
v_call: TRBV29-1
cdr3_aa: CSVEDRGYYGYTF
cdr3_nt: TGCAGCGTTGAAGATCGAGGGTACTATGGCTACACCTTC

clone_size: NA
d_call: TRBD2
j_call: TRBJ2-1
v_call: TRBV5-6
cdr3_aa: CASSWEASGFSYNEQFF
cdr3_nt: TGTGCCAGCAGCTGGGAGGCTAGCGGCTTCTCCTACAATGAGCAGTTCTTC

clone_size: NA
d_call: NA
j_call: TRBJ2-5
v_call: TRBV19
cdr3_aa: CASSPGTQGETQYF
cdr3_nt: TGTGCCAGTAGCCCCGGGACCCAGGGGGAGACCCAGTACTTC

clone_size: NA
d_call: NA
j_call: TRBJ2-1
v_call: TRBV28
cdr3_aa: CASKSSSSYNEQFF
cdr3_nt: TGTGCCAGCAAAAGTTCCAGCTCCTACAATGAGCAGTTCTTC

clone_size: few
d_call: NA
j_call: TRBJ1-3
v_call: TRBV21-1
cdr3_aa: CASSKRQGRAGNTIYF
cdr3_nt: TGTGCCAGCAGCAAAAGACAGGGAAGGGCTGGAAACACCATATATTTT

clone_size: once
d_call: TRBD1
j_call: TRBJ2-2
v_call: TRBV7-8
cdr3_aa: CASSFGTGNTGELFF
cdr3_nt: TGTGCCAGCAGCTTTGGGACAGGGAACACCGGGGAGCTGTTTTTT

clone_size: NA
d_call: TRBD1
j_call: TRBJ1-5
v_call: TRBV19
cdr3_aa: CASSQGRDRGNQPQHF
cdr3_nt: TGTGCCAGTAGCCAGGGCCGGGACAGGGGAAATCAGCCCCAGCATTTT

clone_size: NA
d_call: NA
j_call: TRBJ2-3
v_call: TRBV27
cdr3_aa: CASGTAFFGASTDTQYF
cdr3_nt: TGTGCCAGCGGGACTGCGTTTTTTGGGGCTAGCACAGATACGCAGTATTTT

clone_size: NA
d_call: NA
j_call: TRBJ2-5
v_call: TRBV5-6
cdr3_aa: CASSLAGRRETQYF
cdr3_nt: TGTGCCAGCAGCTTGGCCGGCAGGAGGGAGACCCAGTACTTC

clone_size: NA
d_call: NA
j_call: TRBJ1-4
v_call: TRBV6-1
cdr3_aa: CASSEVGGADEKLFF
cdr3_nt: TGTGCCAGCAGTGAAGTCGGGGGGGCGGATGAAAAACTGTTTTTT

clone_size: NA
d_call: TRBD1
j_call: TRBJ2-7
v_call: TRBV28
cdr3_aa: CASSLRQGAYDEQYF
cdr3_nt: TGTGCCAGCAGTTTACGACAGGGGGCCTACGACGAGCAGTACTTC

clone_size: NA
d_call: NA
j_call: TRBJ2-7
v_call: TRBV2
cdr3_aa: CASSSPRTTSYEQYF
cdr3_nt: TGTGCCAGCAGTAGCCCCCGGACTACCTCCTACGAGCAGTACTTC

clone_size: once
d_call: TRBD1
j_call: TRBJ2-5
v_call: TRBV18
cdr3_aa: CASSPTTGLETQYF
cdr3_nt: TGTGCCAGCTCACCAACGACAGGGCTCGAGACCCAGTACTTC

clone_size: NA
d_call: TRBD1
j_call: TRBJ2-5
v_call: TRBV6-1
cdr3_aa: CASSEWGQGLEETQYF
cdr3_nt: TGTGCCAGCAGTGAATGGGGACAGGGGTTGGAAGAGACCCAGTACTTC

clone_size: NA
d_call: TRBD1
j_call: TRBJ2-1
v_call: TRBV7-4
cdr3_aa: CASSSPGTANEQFF
cdr3_nt: TGTGCCAGCAGCTCCCCCGGGACAGCCAATGAGCAGTTCTTC

clone_size: NA
d_call: NA
j_call: TRBJ2-3
v_call: TRBV4-1
cdr3_aa: CASSHDYSTDTQYF
cdr3_nt: TGCGCCAGCAGCCACGACTACTCCACAGATACGCAGTATTTT

clone_size: NA
d_call: TRBD1
j_call: TRBJ2-2
v_call: TRBV30
cdr3_aa: CAWSTGGCFNTGELFF
cdr3_nt: TGTGCCTGGTCCACAGGGGGCTGCTTTAACACCGGGGAGCTGTTTTTT

clone_size: NA
d_call: NA
j_call: TRBJ2-5
v_call: TRBV5-1
cdr3_aa: CASSLVCPSQETQYF
cdr3_nt: TGCGCCAGCAGCTTGGTATGCCCTAGCCAAGAGACCCAGTACTTC

clone_size: NA
d_call: NA
j_call: TRBJ1-1
v_call: TRBV5-1
cdr3_aa: CASSTAGVMNTEAFF
cdr3_nt: TGCGCCAGCAGCACCGCAGGGGTCATGAACACTGAAGCTTTCTTT

clone_size: once
d_call: TRBD2
j_call: TRBJ2-1
v_call: TRBV10-1
cdr3_aa: CASTGLAYNEQFF
cdr3_nt: TGCGCCAGCACCGGACTAGCGTACAATGAGCAGTTCTTC

clone_size: NA
d_call: NA
j_call: TRBJ2-7
v_call: TRBV11-2
cdr3_aa: CASRSGRGGHSYEQYF
cdr3_nt: TGTGCCAGCAGATCGGGCCGGGGAGGTCACTCCTACGAGCAGTACTTC

clone_size: NA
d_call: TRBD2
j_call: TRBJ2-1
v_call: TRBV29-1
cdr3_aa: CSVAPGLARTYNEQFF
cdr3_nt: TGCAGCGTGGCACCGGGACTAGCGAGAACTTACAATGAGCAGTTCTTC

clone_size: NA
d_call: TRBD2
j_call: TRBJ2-1
v_call: TRBV2
cdr3_aa: CASGTSGGNEQFF
cdr3_nt: TGTGCCAGCGGGACTAGCGGGGGGAATGAGCAGTTCTTC

clone_size: NA
d_call: NA
j_call: TRBJ2-2
v_call: TRBV14
cdr3_aa: CASSLSDAIGELFF
cdr3_nt: TGTGCCAGCAGCCTAAGTGATGCAATCGGGGAGCTGTTTTTT

clone_size: NA
d_call: TRBD1
j_call: TRBJ1-4
v_call: TRBV9
cdr3_aa: CASSVRPRDSRRATNEKLFF
cdr3_nt: TGTGCCAGCAGCGTAAGGCCCCGGGACAGTCGACGTGCAACTAATGAAAAACTGTTTTTT

clone_size: NA
d_call: TRBD2
j_call: TRBJ2-5
v_call: TRBV4-2
cdr3_aa: CASSQAPASGAGEGKETQYF
cdr3_nt: TGTGCCAGCAGCCAAGCCCCTGCGTCGGGAGCGGGAGAAGGTAAAGAGACCCAGTACTTC

clone_size: NA
d_call: TRBD2
j_call: TRBJ2-7
v_call: TRBV11-2
cdr3_aa: CASSSGLAENSYEQYF
cdr3_nt: TGTGCCAGCAGCTCTGGACTAGCGGAGAACTCCTACGAGCAGTACTTC

clone_size: NA
d_call: NA
j_call: TRBJ1-5
v_call: TRBV5-6
cdr3_aa: CASSLHRGGNQPQHF
cdr3_nt: TGTGCCAGCAGCTTGCATAGGGGTGGCAATCAGCCCCAGCATTTT

clone_size: once
d_call: TRBD2
j_call: TRBJ2-3
v_call: TRBV18
cdr3_aa: CASSPRLAAPRDTQYF
cdr3_nt: TGTGCCAGCTCACCGCGGCTAGCGGCCCCGCGGGATACGCAGTATTTT

clone_size: once
d_call: NA
j_call: TRBJ2-2
v_call: TRBV5-1
cdr3_aa: CASSLQGLGELFF
cdr3_nt: TGCGCCAGCAGCTTACAGGGTTTGGGGGAGCTGTTTTTT

clone_size: NA
d_call: NA
j_call: TRBJ1-2
v_call: TRBV5-6
cdr3_aa: CASSPGEGYGYTF
cdr3_nt: TGTGCCAGCAGCCCCGGGGAAGGTTATGGCTACACCTTC

clone_size: NA
d_call: TRBD1
j_call: TRBJ1-1
v_call: TRBV19
cdr3_aa: CASTAIGQGGGWTEAFF
cdr3_nt: TGTGCCAGTACCGCAATCGGACAGGGAGGAGGTTGGACTGAAGCTTTCTTT

clone_size: NA
d_call: TRBD1
j_call: TRBJ2-7
v_call: TRBV5-8
cdr3_aa: CASSLGGTGGYEQYF
cdr3_nt: TGTGCCAGCAGCTTGGGAGGGACAGGGGGCTATGAGCAGTACTTC

clone_size: once
d_call: NA
j_call: TRBJ2-1
v_call: TRBV29-1
cdr3_aa: CSVAGGYNEQFF
cdr3_nt: TGCAGCGTTGCCGGGGGCTACAATGAGCAGTTCTTC

clone_size: NA
d_call: TRBD2
j_call: TRBJ2-1
v_call: TRBV4-3
cdr3_aa: CASSPTPGQGLAGGPYEQFF
cdr3_nt: TGCGCCAGCAGCCCGACCCCTGGACAGGGGCTAGCGGGAGGGCCCTATGAGCAGTTCTTC

clone_size: NA
d_call: TRBD1
j_call: TRBJ2-7
v_call: TRBV7-2
cdr3_aa: CASSFRGSYYEQYF
cdr3_nt: TGTGCCAGCAGCTTCAGGGGGTCCTACTACGAGCAGTACTTC

clone_size: NA
d_call: NA
j_call: TRBJ1-3
v_call: TRBV28
cdr3_aa: CASSSLLTENSGNTIYF
cdr3_nt: TGTGCCAGCAGTTCCTTGCTAACAGAAAACTCTGGAAACACCATATATTTT

clone_size: NA
d_call: NA
j_call: TRBJ1-2
v_call: TRBV25-1
cdr3_aa: CASSEREGGYGYTF
cdr3_nt: TGTGCCAGCAGTGAACGGGAAGGGGGCTATGGCTACACCTTC

clone_size: NA
d_call: TRBD2
j_call: TRBJ2-3
v_call: TRBV4-2
cdr3_aa: CASSQAQTSGSLTDTQYF
cdr3_nt: TGTGCCAGCAGCCAAGCCCAGACTAGCGGGAGTCTCACAGATACGCAGTATTTT

clone_size: NA
d_call: TRBD2
j_call: TRBJ2-7
v_call: TRBV10-2
cdr3_aa: CASRRLAGAISYEQYF
cdr3_nt: TGCGCCAGCAGGAGACTAGCGGGAGCAATTTCCTACGAGCAGTACTTC

clone_size: NA
d_call: NA
j_call: TRBJ2-5
v_call: TRBV28
cdr3_aa: CASSPGTFQETQYF
cdr3_nt: TGTGCCAGCAGCCCGGGGACATTCCAAGAGACCCAGTACTTC

clone_size: NA
d_call: NA
j_call: TRBJ2-2
v_call: TRBV19
cdr3_aa: CASHPRRTGELFF
cdr3_nt: TGTGCCAGCCACCCTAGGCGCACCGGGGAGCTGTTTTTT